This T cell receptor beta chain derives from a study of shared clonotypes between healthy human individuals. Study results and caveats: With several donors compared, approximately 5.5% of naive CD4 clonotypes were shared.

Regarding this clone: Antigen: not known.

Data came from immunoSEQ multiplex PCR; TCRdb stores just in-frame clones and leaves some out. The table lists 780,000 or so clones, 72% of them singletons, with more than 1.5% in the top ten. The germline CDR1 and CDR2 sequences are SQVTM and ANQGSEA. CDR3 size: 13 residues. The V gene end was trimmed by 6 bases and the J gene end by 3 bases; junction bases not matched to a gene: 7. Memory CD4+ cells were the fraction left after CD45RA+ naive selection. Sample: memory CD4+ T cells sorted from blood. This sample's subset: CD45RA-negative fraction. The receptor comes from a woman younger than 45 in good health. The rearrangement joins TRBV29-1 to TRBJ2-7; TRBD1 matches at 8 bases. The chain's CDR3 is CSVQGQANYEQYF. The CDR3 coding sequence is TGCAGCGTCCAGGGACAGGCGAACTACGAGCAGTACTTC.